A single sample is the source of the 3 T cell receptor beta chains below, sequenced in a study of CD8+ T cells in alopecia areata. Indicated treatment: oral pan-JAK inhibitor, 5-10 mg twice daily. After isolation, RNA underwent reverse transcription to generate cDNA as the sequencing template. Method: immunoSEQ multiplex PCR; TCRdb's copy keeps in-frame clones and lacks some. The table has 95,000 to 100,000 clones, 61% seen once. This material consisted of CD8+ T cells sorted from blood, taken at week 4, from a patient treated with tofacitinib. The receptor source for this set is a human donor with alopecia areata.

This clone showed up just a few times. The chain has TRBV9 and TRBJ2-1, with D possibly TRBD2 on 7 matching bases. Germline-derived CDR1 and CDR2 are SGDLS and YYNGEE. Trimming took off 0 bases at V and 12 bases at J, with 16 bases between the two ends. This CDR3 contains 14 residues. The CDR3 nucleotides read TGTGCCAGCAGCGTAGGAGGGGGGACTATTTCGCAGTTCTTC. Translated: CASSVGGGTISQFF.

The chain recombines TRBV5-1 with TRBJ2-7; tentative D call: TRBD1 (5 bases). The CDR3 is made up of 14 amino acids. Between the trimmed V and J ends, which lost 0 bases and 2 bases, there was a span of 9 bases. Germline lookup yields CDR1 SGHRS and CDR2 YFSETQ. The CDR3 nucleotides read TGCGCCAGCAGCTTGGAGTGGGGCCCCTACGAGCAGTACTTC. This codes for CASSLEWGPYEQYF. Full variable domain (remainder filled in from reference TRBV5-1 and TRBJ2-7): KAGVTQTPRYLIKTRGQQVTLSCSPISGHRSVSWYQQTPGQGLQFLFEYFSETQRNKGNFPGRFSGRQFSNSRSEMNVSTLELGDSALYLCASSLEWGPYEQYFGPGTRLTVT.

V usage is TRBV9 and J usage is TRBJ2-1; the D gene could be TRBD1 or TRBD2 (5 bases each). V dropped 3 bases and J dropped 2 bases, with 12 bases sitting between them. This CDR3 region has 15 residues. CDR1 and CDR2 (germline): SGDLS, YYNGEE. CDR3 residues: CASSAGTATYNEQFF. CDR3 nucleotides: TGTGCCAGCAGCGCCGGGACGGCAACCTACAATGAGCAGTTCTTC.